This is a list of T cell receptor beta chains from one sample in a study of T cells after yellow fever vaccination. TCRdb recomputed calls from the 5' RACE reads with MiXCR, one row per CDR3 protein. Of around 360,000 distinct CDR3 sequences in the sample, more than 9% were seen once. The source was PBMCs, collected on the day of the first yellow fever vaccination. These receptors all come from a man between 18 and 29 years old who received the YFV17D yellow fever vaccine. Both conserved end residues are part of each CDR3. The D gene is left open where the match is weak. The size entry is marked missing in some rows and otherwise reads once, few, many or a size class.

V gene: TRBV5-1
D gene: -
clone size: many
CDR3 protein: CASSLAGSTNEKLFF

V gene: TRBV4-3
D gene: TRBD1
clone size: -
CDR3 protein: CASSQATGEDEAFF

V gene: TRBV7-2
D gene: TRBD2
clone size: -
CDR3 protein: CASSFVASGGESEQYF

V gene: TRBV6-1
D gene: -
clone size: -
CDR3 protein: CASSEAHRAGELFF

V gene: TRBV9
D gene: TRBD2
clone size: -
CDR3 protein: CASSFGLAGASGANVLTF

V gene: TRBV4-1
D gene: TRBD1
clone size: few
CDR3 protein: CASSHPTGTGGYEQYF

V gene: TRBV4-2
D gene: -
clone size: -
CDR3 protein: CASSQEGPSGGIYNEQFF

V gene: TRBV7-2
D gene: -
clone size: -
CDR3 protein: CASSYWDTQYF

V gene: TRBV9
D gene: -
clone size: few
CDR3 protein: CASRASDSYGYTF

V gene: TRBV7-1
D gene: -
clone size: -
CDR3 protein: CASSPGLTGTLYF

V gene: TRBV29-1
D gene: -
clone size: -
CDR3 protein: CSVEGTNTSTDTQYF

V gene: TRBV5-1
D gene: TRBD1
clone size: few
CDR3 protein: CASSSPGQSESYTF

V gene: TRBV12-5
D gene: -
clone size: -
CDR3 protein: CASGLIGGDTQYF

V gene: TRBV5-4
D gene: -
clone size: many
CDR3 protein: CASSPRQGSVYGYTF